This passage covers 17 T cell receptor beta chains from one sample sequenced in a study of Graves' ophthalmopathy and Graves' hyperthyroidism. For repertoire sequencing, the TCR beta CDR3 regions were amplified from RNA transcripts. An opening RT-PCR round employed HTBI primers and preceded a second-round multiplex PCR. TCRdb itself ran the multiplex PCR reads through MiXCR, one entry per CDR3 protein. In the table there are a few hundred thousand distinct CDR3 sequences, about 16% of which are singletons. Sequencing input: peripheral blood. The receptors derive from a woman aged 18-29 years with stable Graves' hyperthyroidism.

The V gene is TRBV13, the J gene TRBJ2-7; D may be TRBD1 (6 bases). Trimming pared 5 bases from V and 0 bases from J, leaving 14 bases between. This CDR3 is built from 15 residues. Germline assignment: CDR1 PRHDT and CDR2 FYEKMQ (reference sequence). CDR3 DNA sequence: TGTGCCAGCAGCAAAGGACAGAGAAGCTCCTACGAGCAGTACTTC. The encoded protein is CASSKGQRSSYEQYF. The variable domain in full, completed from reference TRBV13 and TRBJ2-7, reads AAGVIQSPRHLIKEKRETATLKCYPIPRHDTVYWYQQGPGQDPQFLISFYEKMQSDKGSIPDRFSAQQFSDYHSELNMSSLELGDSALYFCASSKGQRSSYEQYFGPGTRLTVT.

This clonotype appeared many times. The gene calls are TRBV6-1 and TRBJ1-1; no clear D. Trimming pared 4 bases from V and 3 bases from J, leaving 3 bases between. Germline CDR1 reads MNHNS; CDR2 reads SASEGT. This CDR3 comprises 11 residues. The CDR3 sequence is CASSADTEAFF. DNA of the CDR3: TGTGCCAGCAGTGCGGACACTGAAGCTTTCTTT.

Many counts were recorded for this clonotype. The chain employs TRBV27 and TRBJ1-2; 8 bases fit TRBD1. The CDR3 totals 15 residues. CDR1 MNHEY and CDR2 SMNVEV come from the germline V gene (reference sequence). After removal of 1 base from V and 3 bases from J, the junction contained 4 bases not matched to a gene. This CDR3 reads CASSLYQGADYGYTF. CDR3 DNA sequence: TGTGCCAGCAGTTTATATCAGGGGGCGGACTATGGCTACACCTTC.

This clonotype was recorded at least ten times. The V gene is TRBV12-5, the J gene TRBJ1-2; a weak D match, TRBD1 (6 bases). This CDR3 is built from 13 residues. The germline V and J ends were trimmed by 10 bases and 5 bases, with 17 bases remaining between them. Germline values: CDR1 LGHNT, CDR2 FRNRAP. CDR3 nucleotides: TGTGCTATTCCCAGGGACAAGTTATATGGCTACACCTTC. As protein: CAIPRDKLYGYTF.

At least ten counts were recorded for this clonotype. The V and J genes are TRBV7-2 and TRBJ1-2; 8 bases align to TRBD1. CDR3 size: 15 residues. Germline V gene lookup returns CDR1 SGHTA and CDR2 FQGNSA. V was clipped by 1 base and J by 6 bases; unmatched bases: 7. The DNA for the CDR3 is TGTGCCAGCAGCTTAGGAACGACAGGGGCGAATGGCTACACCTTC. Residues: CASSLGTTGANGYTF.

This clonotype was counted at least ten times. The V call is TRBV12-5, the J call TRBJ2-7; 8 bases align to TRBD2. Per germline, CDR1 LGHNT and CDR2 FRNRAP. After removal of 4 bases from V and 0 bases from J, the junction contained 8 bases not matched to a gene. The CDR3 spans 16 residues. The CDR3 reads CASGSRGGLTSYEQYF. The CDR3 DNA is TGTGCTAGTGGTTCCCGGGGGGGGCTCACCTCCTACGAGCAGTACTTC.

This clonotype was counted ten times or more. DNA of the CDR3: TGTGCCAGCAGTGAGACGGAATATCTGCCGCCCCAGCATTTT. Its translation is CASSETEYLPPQHF. J is TRBJ1-5 and V is TRBV12-3 or TRBV12-4; D is unclear. This CDR3 comprises 14 residues. Trimming took 5 bases from V and 9 from J, leaving 17 bases between them.

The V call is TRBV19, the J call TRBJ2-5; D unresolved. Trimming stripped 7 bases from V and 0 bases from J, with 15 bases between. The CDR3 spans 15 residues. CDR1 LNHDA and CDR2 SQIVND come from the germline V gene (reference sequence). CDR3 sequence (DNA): TGTGCCAGTACCCACTACTCACGGTACCAAGAGACCCAGTACTTC. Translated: CASTHYSRYQETQYF. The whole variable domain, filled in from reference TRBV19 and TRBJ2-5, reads DGGITQSPKYLFRKEGQNVTLSCEQNLNHDAMYWYRQDPGQGLRLIYYSQIVNDFQKGDIAEGYSVSREKKESFPLTVTSAQKNPTAFYLCASTHYSRYQETQYFGPGTRLLVL.

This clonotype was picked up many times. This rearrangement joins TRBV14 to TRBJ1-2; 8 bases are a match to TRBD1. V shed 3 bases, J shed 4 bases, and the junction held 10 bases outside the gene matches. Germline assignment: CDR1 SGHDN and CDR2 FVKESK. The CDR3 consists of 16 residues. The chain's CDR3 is CASSQGPGGISYGYTF. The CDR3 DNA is TGTGCCAGCAGCCAGGGGCCAGGGGGCATCAGCTATGGCTACACCTTC.

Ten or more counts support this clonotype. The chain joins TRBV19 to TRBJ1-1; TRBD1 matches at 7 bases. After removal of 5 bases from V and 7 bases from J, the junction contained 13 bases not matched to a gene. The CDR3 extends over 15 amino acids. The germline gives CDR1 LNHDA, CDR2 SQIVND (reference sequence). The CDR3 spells CASSLGDSPISEAFF. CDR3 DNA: TGTGCCAGTAGTCTAGGGGACAGTCCCATTAGTGAAGCTTTCTTT.

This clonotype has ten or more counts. The chain's CDR3 is CASSYSTASMNTEAFF. The CDR3 DNA follows: TGTGCCAGCAGTTACTCGACAGCCTCCATGAACACTGAAGCTTTCTTT. The chain couples TRBV6-5 to TRBJ1-1; possibly TRBD1 for D (5 bases). Trimming took 0 bases from V and 0 from J, leaving 11 bases between them. The CDR3 length is 16 residues. CDR1 and CDR2 from the germline V gene are MNHEY and SVGAGI.

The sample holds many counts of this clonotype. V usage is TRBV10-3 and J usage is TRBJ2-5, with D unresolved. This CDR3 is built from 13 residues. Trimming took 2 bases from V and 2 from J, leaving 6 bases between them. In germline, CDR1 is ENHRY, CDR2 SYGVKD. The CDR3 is CAISENRQETQYF. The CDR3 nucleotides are TGTGCCATCAGTGAGAACAGACAAGAGACCCAGTACTTC.

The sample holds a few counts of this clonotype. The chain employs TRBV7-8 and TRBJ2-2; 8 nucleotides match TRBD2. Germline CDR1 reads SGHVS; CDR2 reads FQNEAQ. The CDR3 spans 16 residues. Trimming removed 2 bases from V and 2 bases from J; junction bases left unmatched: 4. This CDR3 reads CASSLKGLVNTGELFF. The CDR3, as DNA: TGTGCCAGCAGCTTAAAGGGACTAGTAAACACCGGGGAGCTGTTTTTT.

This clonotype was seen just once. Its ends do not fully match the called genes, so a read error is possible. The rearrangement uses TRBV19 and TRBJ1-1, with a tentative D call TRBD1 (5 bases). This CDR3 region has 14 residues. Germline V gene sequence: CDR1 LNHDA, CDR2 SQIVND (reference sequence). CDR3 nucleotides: TGTGCCAGTAGAGAGAACTACCTAGGGACTGAAGCTTGCTTT. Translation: CASRENYLGTEACF.

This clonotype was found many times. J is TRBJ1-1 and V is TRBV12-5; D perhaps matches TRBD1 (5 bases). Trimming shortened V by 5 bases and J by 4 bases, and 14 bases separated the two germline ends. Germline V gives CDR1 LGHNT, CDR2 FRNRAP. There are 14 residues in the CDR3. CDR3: CASGPAGRITEAFF. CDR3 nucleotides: TGTGCTAGTGGTCCTGCAGGGAGGATCACTGAAGCTTTCTTT.

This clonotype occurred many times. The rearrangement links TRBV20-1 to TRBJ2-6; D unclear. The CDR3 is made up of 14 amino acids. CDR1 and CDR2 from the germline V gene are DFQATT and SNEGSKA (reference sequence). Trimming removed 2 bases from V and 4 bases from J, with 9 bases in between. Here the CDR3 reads CSARQVGGANVLTF. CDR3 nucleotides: TGCAGTGCTAGACAGGTCGGCGGGGCCAACGTCCTGACTTTC.

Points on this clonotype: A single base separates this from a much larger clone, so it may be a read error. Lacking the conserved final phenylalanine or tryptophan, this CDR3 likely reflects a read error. Written as DNA, the CDR3 is TGTGCCAGCAGGAAAATGGGAGGGATCCAGCCCCAGCATTTG. Amino acid sequence: CASRKMGGIQPQHL. This chain connects TRBV27 to TRBJ1-5; D gene uncertain. V lost 6 bases and J lost 7, with 16 bases in between. CDR3 size: 14 residues. Germline-derived CDR1 and CDR2 are MNHEY and SMNVEV (reference sequence).